Presented here are 23 T cell receptor beta chains from one specimen sequenced in a study of sequential checkpoint blockade in melanoma. Indicated treatment: randomized to nivolumab then ipilimumab (arm A) or the reverse (arm B). Generated by immunoSEQ multiplex PCR, the TCRdb table keeps only in-frame clones and is missing some. Found here are fewer than 45,000 clones, about nine tenths of them singletons; the top ten hold 9% to 15%. The starting material was CD8+ T cells sorted from blood (inferred from file names), obtained from a patient given nivolumab and ipilimumab in sequence. The receptors here all came from a human donor with melanoma.

CDR3 amino acids: CASSHYPGTDTQYF. The CDR3 DNA sequence: TGCGCCAGCAGCCATTATCCGGGGACAGATACGCAGTATTTT. The chain is built from TRBV4-1 and TRBJ2-3, with D tentatively TRBD2 (5 bases). There are 14 residues in the CDR3. Trimming took 3 bases from V and 3 from J, leaving 10 bases between them. Germline CDR1 reads MGHRA; CDR2 reads YSYEKL.

This rearrangement joins TRBV6-5 to TRBJ2-1; 12 positions agree with TRBD1. V was clipped by 5 bases and J by 6 bases; unmatched bases: 5. The V gene's germline CDR1 is MNHEY and CDR2 SVGAGI. The CDR3 spans 15 residues. CDR3 sequence (DNA): TGTGCCAGCAGTCCGGGACAGGGGGCCGTCAATGAGCAGTTCTTC. Translated: CASSPGQGAVNEQFF.

This chain connects TRBV7-6 to TRBJ2-1; 8 bases map to TRBD2. Germline loops: CDR1 SGHVS, CDR2 FNYEAQ. This CDR3 spans 15 amino acids. Trimming at V came to 1 base and at J to 4 bases, leaving 3 bases not matched to a gene. The CDR3 coding sequence is TGTGCCAGCAGCTTAGGTATAGCGGGGTACAATGAGCAGTTCTTC. It translates to CASSLGIAGYNEQFF. Filled out from reference TRBV7-6 and TRBJ2-1, the complete variable domain reads GAGVSQSPRYKVTKRGQDVALRCDPISGHVSLYWYRQALGQGPEFLTYFNYEAQQDKSGLPNDRFSAERPEGSISTLTIQRTEQRDSAMYRCASSLGIAGYNEQFFGPGTRLTVL.

J is TRBJ1-4 and V is TRBV25-1, with D unresolved. CDR1 and CDR2 (germline): MGHDK, SYGVNS. Trimming left V 4 bases short and J 8 bases short, with 26 bases between. The CDR3 covers 18 residues. CDR3 amino acids: CASSAYGLIGSPEEKLFF. The CDR3 nucleotides are TGTGCCAGCAGTGCCTACGGACTCATAGGTTCCCCCGAGGAAAAACTGTTTTTT.

The chain recombines TRBV27 with TRBJ2-7; TRBD1 is a possible D gene (5 bases). The germline V gene encodes CDR1 MNHEY and CDR2 SMNVEV (reference sequence). This CDR3 is built from 15 residues. V was cut by 6 bases and J by 2 bases, with 17 bases left in between. The CDR3 spells CASSPTGDRTYEQYV. The DNA of the CDR3 is TGTGCCAGCAGCCCAACAGGTGATCGTACCTACGAGCAGTACGTC.

The V and J genes are TRBV5-4 and TRBJ2-1; 10 bases agree with TRBD2. V trimming: 3 bases; J trimming: 3 bases; junction bases outside the gene matches: 6. Germline values: CDR1 SGHNT, CDR2 YYREEE (reference sequence). The CDR3 contains 16 residues. The CDR3 DNA reads as TGTGCCAGCAGCTGGTCTAGCGGGAGTGACTACAATGAGCAGTTCTTC. Amino acids: CASSWSSGSDYNEQFF. Full variable domain (remainder filled in from reference TRBV5-4 and TRBJ2-1): ETGVTQSPTHLIKTRGQQVTLRCSSQSGHNTVSWYQQALGQGPQFIFQYYREEENGRGNFPPRFSGLQFPNYSSELNVNALELDDSALYLCASSWSSGSDYNEQFFGPGTRLTVL.

The chain couples TRBV5-1 to TRBJ2-2, with 12 bases lining up with TRBD2. There are 17 residues in the CDR3. Germline V CDR1 and CDR2: SGHRS, YFSETQ. V shed 1 base and J 6 bases; nucleotides not matched to a gene: 7. CDR3 nucleotides: TGCGCCAGCAGCTTGCTTCTAGCGGGAGGGCCCTCCGGGGAGCTGTTTTTT. Its translation is CASSLLLAGGPSGELFF.

The rearrangement links TRBV27 to TRBJ1-5, with 8 bases fitting TRBD1. The V segment lost 6 bases and the J segment 0 bases; nucleotides outside the gene matches: 4. CDR1 is MNHEY, CDR2 SMNVEV, per germline (reference sequence). This CDR3 region has 15 residues. Here the CDR3 reads CASSGTGYSNQPQHF. In DNA, the CDR3 is TGTGCCAGCAGCGGGACAGGTTATAGCAATCAGCCCCAGCATTTT.

This clone was recorded a few times. The V call is TRBV7-9, the J call TRBJ1-2; D is ambiguous. The CDR3 totals 15 residues. CDR1 SEHNR and CDR2 FQNEAQ come from the germline V gene (reference sequence). Trimming shortened V by 5 bases and J by 5 bases, and 18 bases separated the two germline ends. CDR3 protein: CASSPVGSLGYGYTF. CDR3 sequence (DNA): TGTGCCAGCAGCCCGGTCGGGAGCCTGGGGTATGGCTACACCTTC.

The rearrangement joins TRBV6-5 to TRBJ2-7; 12 positions match TRBD1. Germline V gene sequence: CDR1 MNHEY, CDR2 SVGAGI. Losses at the gene ends were 10 bases for V and 5 bases for J; bases not matched to a gene: 9. The length of the CDR3 is 14 residues. CDR3 region: CAIKPGQGADEQYF. The CDR3 DNA follows: TGTGCCATTAAACCGGGACAGGGGGCCGACGAGCAGTACTTC.

The chain couples TRBV5-8 to TRBJ2-1; D remains unclear. Germline V gene data show CDR1 as SGHTS and CDR2 as YDEGEE. V was trimmed by 5 bases and J by 0 bases, leaving 12 bases between them. CDR3 length: 15 residues. For the CDR3, the DNA is TGTGCCAGCAGAGATGAGCCATACTCCTACAATGAGCAGTTCTTC. It is translated as CASRDEPYSYNEQFF.

This chain joins TRBV27 and TRBJ2-5; D is ambiguous. TRBJ2-7 explains the end of the DNA better; the J call may be wrong. The CDR3 extends over 11 amino acids. CDR1 and CDR2 (germline): MNHEY, SMNVEV (reference sequence). CDR3 sequence reads: CASSPPYEQYF. The CDR3 DNA reads TGTGCCAGCAGTCCCCCCTACGAGCAGTACTTC.

The chain recombines TRBV2 with TRBJ1-2; 7 bases agree with TRBD1. Germline V CDR1 and CDR2: SNHLY, FYNNEI. Losses at the gene ends were 8 bases for V and 4 bases for J; bases not matched to a gene: 10. The CDR3 totals 14 residues. The CDR3: CASGKPGDSYGYTF. CDR3 bases: TGTGCCAGCGGGAAGCCTGGGGACAGCTATGGCTACACCTTC. The full variable domain, its missing parts supplied by reference TRBV2 and TRBJ1-2, is EPEVTQTPSHQVTQMGQEVILRCVPISNHLYFYWYRQILGQKVEFLVSFYNNEISEKSEIFDDQFSVERPDGSNFTLKIRSTKLEDSAMYFCASGKPGDSYGYTFGSGTRLTVV.

There are a few counts of this clone. The chain couples TRBV27 to TRBJ2-1; 11 bases fit TRBD2. The germline V gene encodes CDR1 MNHEY and CDR2 SMNVEV (reference sequence). With 0 bases clipped from V and 7 bases from J, the junction kept 5 bases outside the gene matches. CDR3 length equals 16 residues. The CDR3 bases are TGTGCCAGCAGTTTATCCCCTAGCGGGAGGACTAATGAGCAGTTCTTC. This encodes CASSLSPSGRTNEQFF.

The J gene is TRBJ2-7, the V gene TRBV19; a possible D gene is TRBD1 (5 bases). V was clipped by 3 bases and J by 3 bases, with 9 bases between them. The CDR3 spans 13 residues. In germline, CDR1 is LNHDA, CDR2 SQIVND (reference sequence). CDR3 sequence (DNA): TGTGCCAGTAGTATTGGCCAGGGCTACGAGCAGTACGTC. This codes for CASSIGQGYEQYV.

The rearrangement links TRBV19 to TRBJ1-1; 11 bases match TRBD1. V trimming: 8 bases; J trimming: 4 bases; junction bases outside the gene matches: 3. The CDR3 has 13 amino acids. The germline gives CDR1 LNHDA, CDR2 SQIVND (reference sequence). In nucleotides, the CDR3 is TGTGCCAGTGGACAGGGGGCGCTCACTGAAGCTTTCTTT. Translated, it gives CASGQGALTEAFF.

The table lists this clone with a count of one. The chain employs TRBV9 and TRBJ2-7; D possibly corresponds to TRBD1 (5 bases). The germline V gene has CDR1 SGDLS and CDR2 YYNGEE. The CDR3 runs to 14 residues. V was trimmed by 4 bases and J by 3 bases, leaving 14 bases between them. CDR3 in amino acids: CASSPGWTYYEQYF. CDR3 sequence (DNA): TGTGCCAGCAGCCCCGGTTGGACATACTACGAGCAGTACTTC.

The chain combines TRBV5-6 with TRBJ2-7; weak D call: TRBD2 (6 bases). The CDR3 contains 14 residues. V was shortened by 4 bases and J by 4 bases, with 15 bases between the two germline ends. The germline CDR1 and CDR2 sequences are SGHDT and YYEEEE. This CDR3 reads CASSPRGGSYEQYV. The CDR3 DNA sequence: TGTGCCAGCAGCCCTCGTGGGGGGAGTTACGAGCAGTACGTC.

The chain couples TRBV19 to TRBJ2-7; the D is unclear. Germline CDR1 reads LNHDA; CDR2 reads SQIVND (reference sequence). This CDR3 spans 15 amino acids. V was cut by 5 bases and J by 0 bases, with 14 bases left in between. CDR3 protein: CASSPPARPSYEQYF. In nucleotides, the CDR3 is TGTGCCAGTAGTCCCCCCGCCAGGCCCTCCTACGAGCAGTACTTC.

This chain uses TRBV2 with TRBJ2-5; 8 bases match TRBD2. CDR1 SNHLY and CDR2 FYNNEI come from the germline V gene. This CDR3 has 14 amino acids. V shed 4 bases and J 5 bases; nucleotides not matched to a gene: 6. CDR3 in amino acids: CASSGSGGAETQYF. The CDR3 DNA reads as TGTGCCAGCAGTGGGTCCGGGGGGGCGGAGACCCAGTACTTC.

The chain couples TRBV4-1 to TRBJ2-1; 8 nucleotides match TRBD2. Germline V lookup: CDR1 MGHRA, CDR2 YSYEKL. This CDR3 has 16 residues. V lost 1 base, J lost 8 bases, and 10 bases stayed unmatched. The CDR3 nucleotides read TGCGCCAGCAGCCAAGGATTGGCGGGAGGCAGCGATGAGCAGTTCTTC. This encodes CASSQGLAGGSDEQFF.

The chain is built from TRBV7-6 and TRBJ2-7; D unresolved. Trimming shortened V by 0 bases and J by 6 bases, and 9 bases separated the two germline ends. CDR1 is SGHVS and CDR2 is FNYEAQ in the germline V gene. The CDR3 loop spans 13 amino acids. CDR3 loop: CASSLAPGSEQYF. The CDR3 nucleotides are TGTGCCAGCAGCTTAGCGCCCGGTTCCGAGCAGTACTTC.

This clone was seen just once. The chain carries TRBV12-5 and TRBJ1-1; 7 nucleotides line up with TRBD1. This CDR3 is built from 15 residues. Looked up from germline, CDR1 is LGHNT and CDR2 is FRNRAP. Trimming cost V 4 bases and J 7 bases; bases outside gene matches: 12. The CDR3 here is CASGSTGTGYDEAFF. Written as DNA, the CDR3 is TGTGCTAGTGGTTCGACAGGGACGGGCTACGATGAAGCTTTCTTT.